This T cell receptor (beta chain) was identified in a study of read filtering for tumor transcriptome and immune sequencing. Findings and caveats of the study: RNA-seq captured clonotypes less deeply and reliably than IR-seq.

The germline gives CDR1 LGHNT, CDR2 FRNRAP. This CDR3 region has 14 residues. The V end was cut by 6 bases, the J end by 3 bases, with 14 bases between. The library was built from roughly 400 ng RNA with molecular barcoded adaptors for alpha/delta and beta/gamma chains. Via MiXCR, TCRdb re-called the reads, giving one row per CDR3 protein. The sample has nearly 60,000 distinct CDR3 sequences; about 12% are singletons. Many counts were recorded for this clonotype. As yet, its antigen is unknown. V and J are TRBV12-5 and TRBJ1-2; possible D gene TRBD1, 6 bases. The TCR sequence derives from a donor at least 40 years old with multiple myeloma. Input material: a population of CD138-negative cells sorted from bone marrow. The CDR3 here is CASGYRVFDYGYTF. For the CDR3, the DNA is TGTGCTAGTGGCTACAGGGTGTTCGACTATGGCTACACCTTC.